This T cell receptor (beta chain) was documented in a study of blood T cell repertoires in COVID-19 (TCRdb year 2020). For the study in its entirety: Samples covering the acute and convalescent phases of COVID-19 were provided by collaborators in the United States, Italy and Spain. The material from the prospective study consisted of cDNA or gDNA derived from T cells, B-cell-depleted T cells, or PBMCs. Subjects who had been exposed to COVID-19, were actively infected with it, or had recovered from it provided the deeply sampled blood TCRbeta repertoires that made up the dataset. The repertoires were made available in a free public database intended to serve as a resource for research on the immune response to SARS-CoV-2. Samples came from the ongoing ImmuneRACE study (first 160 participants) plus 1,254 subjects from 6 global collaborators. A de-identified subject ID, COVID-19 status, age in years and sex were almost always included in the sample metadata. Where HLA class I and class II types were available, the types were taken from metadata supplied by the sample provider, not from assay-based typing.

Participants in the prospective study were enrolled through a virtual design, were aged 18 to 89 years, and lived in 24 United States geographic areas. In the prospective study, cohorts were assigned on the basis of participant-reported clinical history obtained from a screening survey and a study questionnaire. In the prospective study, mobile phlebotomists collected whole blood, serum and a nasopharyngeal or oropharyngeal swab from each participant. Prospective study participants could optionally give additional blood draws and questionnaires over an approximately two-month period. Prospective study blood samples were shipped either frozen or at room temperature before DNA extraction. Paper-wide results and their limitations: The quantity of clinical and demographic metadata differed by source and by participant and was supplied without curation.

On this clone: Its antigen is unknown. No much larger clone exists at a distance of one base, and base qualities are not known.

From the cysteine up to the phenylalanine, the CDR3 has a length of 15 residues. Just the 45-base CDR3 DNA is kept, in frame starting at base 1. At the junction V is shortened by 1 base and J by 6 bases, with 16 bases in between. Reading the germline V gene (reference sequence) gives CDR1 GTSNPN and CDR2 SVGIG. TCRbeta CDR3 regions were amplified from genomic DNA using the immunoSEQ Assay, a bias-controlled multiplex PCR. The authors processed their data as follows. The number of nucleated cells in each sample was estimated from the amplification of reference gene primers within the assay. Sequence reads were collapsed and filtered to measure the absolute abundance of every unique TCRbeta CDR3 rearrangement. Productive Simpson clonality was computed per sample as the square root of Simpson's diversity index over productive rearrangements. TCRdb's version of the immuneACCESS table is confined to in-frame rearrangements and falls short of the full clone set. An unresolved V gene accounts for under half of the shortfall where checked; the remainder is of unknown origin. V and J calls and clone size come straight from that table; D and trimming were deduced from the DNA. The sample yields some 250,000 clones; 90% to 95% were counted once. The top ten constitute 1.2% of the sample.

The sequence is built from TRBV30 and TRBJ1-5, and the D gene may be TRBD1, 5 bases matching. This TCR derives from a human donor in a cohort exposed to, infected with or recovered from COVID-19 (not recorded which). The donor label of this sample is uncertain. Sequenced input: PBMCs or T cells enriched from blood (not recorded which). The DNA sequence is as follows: TGTGCCTGGAGTGCTCGCCCGGGGGTAGGTCAGCCCCAGCATTTT. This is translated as CAWSARPGVGQPQHF.